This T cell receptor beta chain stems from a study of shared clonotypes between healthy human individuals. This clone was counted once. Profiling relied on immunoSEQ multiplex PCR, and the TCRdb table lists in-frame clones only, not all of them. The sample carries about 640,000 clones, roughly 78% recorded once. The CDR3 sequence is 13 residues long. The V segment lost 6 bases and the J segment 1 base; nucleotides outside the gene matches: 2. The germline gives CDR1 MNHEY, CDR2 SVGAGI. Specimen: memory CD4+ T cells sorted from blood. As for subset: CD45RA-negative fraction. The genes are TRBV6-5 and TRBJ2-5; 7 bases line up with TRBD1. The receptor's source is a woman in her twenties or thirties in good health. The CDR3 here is CASRGTAQETQYF. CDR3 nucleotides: TGTGCCAGCAGGGGGACAGCCCAAGAGACCCAGTACTTC.